This entry describes one T cell receptor beta chain. Original data processing: Reference gene primer amplification in the assay estimated nucleated cell counts. Only in-frame clones appear in the TCRdb table, and some are missing; sequencing was by immunoSEQ multiplex PCR. That table gives V, J and clone size, and the DNA gave D and trimming. The repertoire holds hundreds of thousands of clones, with 85% as singletons. The data belong to a study of blood T cell repertoires in COVID-19. Germline-derived CDR1 and CDR2 are SGHVT and SQSDAQ. CDR3 length: 14 residues. V trimming: 0 bases; J trimming: 6 bases; junction bases outside the gene matches: 2. Enrollees, roughly 18 to 95 years old, lived in about two dozen US areas. Cohorts were assigned according to the clinical history that participants reported.

The receptor was derived from a woman aged 50 to 60 who had recovered from COVID-19. This chain joins TRBV7-4 and TRBJ1-5, with 7 bases matching TRBD1. The sequencing input was PBMCs or T cells enriched from blood (not recorded which). The CDR3 DNA reads TGTGCCAGCAGCTTAGCGGACAGGCTTCAGCCCCAGCATTTT. It yields the protein CASSLADRLQPQHF.